This TCR beta chain was found in a study of blood T cell repertoires in COVID-19. Study-level background: The United States, Italy and Spain provided the acute and convalescent COVID-19 samples. PBMCs, B-cell-depleted T cells, or T cells provided the cDNA or gDNA that made up the material.

Sequencing was performed with immunoSEQ multiplex PCR; in TCRdb, only in-frame clones are kept and a portion is missing. The sample carries approximately 300,000 clones, roughly nine tenths recorded once. In terms of age and location, participants ranged from roughly 18 to 90 years and lived in under 30 US areas. In Cohort 3, a recovered donor had either two negative PCRs, clearance, or symptom resolution. This CDR3 is built from 14 residues. The germline V gene encodes CDR1 GTSNPN and CDR2 SVGIG (reference sequence). Trimming took off 0 bases at V and 5 bases at J, with 13 bases between the two ends.

The specimen sequenced was PBMCs or T cells enriched from blood (not recorded which). This receptor was identified in a man aged 60 to 69 who had recovered from COVID-19. V is TRBV30 and J is TRBJ1-2, with D possibly TRBD1 on 6 matching bases. The CDR3 here is CAWSVSRTAYGYTF. The CDR3 coding sequence is TGTGCCTGGAGTGTTAGTAGGACAGCTTATGGCTACACCTTC.